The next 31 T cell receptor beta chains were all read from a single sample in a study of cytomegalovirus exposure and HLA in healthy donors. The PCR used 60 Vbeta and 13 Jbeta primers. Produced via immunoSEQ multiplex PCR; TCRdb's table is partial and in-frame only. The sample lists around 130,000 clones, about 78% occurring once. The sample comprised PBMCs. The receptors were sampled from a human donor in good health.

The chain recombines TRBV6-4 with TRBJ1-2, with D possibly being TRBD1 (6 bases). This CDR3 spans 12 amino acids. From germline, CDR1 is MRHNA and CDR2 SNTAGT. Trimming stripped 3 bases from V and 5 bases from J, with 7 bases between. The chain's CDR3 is CASSETGYGYTF. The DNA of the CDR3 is TGTGCCAGCAGTGAGACAGGTTATGGCTACACCTTC.

The CDR3 region is CASSQVTGGTGELFF. DNA for the CDR3: TGTGCCAGCAGCCAAGTGACAGGGGGCACCGGGGAGCTGTTTTTT. This chain joins TRBV4-2 and TRBJ2-2; 9 bases are a match to TRBD1. Germline V lookup: CDR1 LGHNA, CDR2 YNFKEQ. J lost 4 bases, V lost 1 base, and 1 base had no gene match. The CDR3 is 15 amino acids.

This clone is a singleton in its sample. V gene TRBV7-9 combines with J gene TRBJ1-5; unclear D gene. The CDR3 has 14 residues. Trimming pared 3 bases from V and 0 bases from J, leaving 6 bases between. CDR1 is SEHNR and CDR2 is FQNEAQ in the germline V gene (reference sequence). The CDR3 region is CASSFTYSNQPQHF. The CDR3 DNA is TGTGCCAGCAGCTTCACCTATAGCAATCAGCCCCAGCATTTT.

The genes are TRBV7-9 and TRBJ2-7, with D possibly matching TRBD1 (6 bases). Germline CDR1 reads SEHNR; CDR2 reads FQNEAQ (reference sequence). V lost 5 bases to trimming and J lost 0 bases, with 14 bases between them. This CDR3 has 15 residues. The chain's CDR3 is CASSPQGGISYEQYF. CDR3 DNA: TGTGCCAGCAGCCCACAGGGTGGAATCTCCTACGAGCAGTACTTC.

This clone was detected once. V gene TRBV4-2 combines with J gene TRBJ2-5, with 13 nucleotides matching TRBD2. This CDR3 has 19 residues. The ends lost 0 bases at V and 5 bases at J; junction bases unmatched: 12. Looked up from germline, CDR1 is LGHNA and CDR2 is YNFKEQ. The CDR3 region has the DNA TGTGCCAGCAGCCAAGATCTTTTAACTAGCGGGAGGGCCTGGGAGACCCAGTACTTC. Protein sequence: CASSQDLLTSGRAWETQYF.

CDR3 protein: CASSLRGGPWSTGELFF. The DNA for the CDR3 is TGTGCCAGCAGCTTACGGGGGGGACCTTGGAGCACCGGGGAGCTGTTTTTT. This chain joins TRBV7-2 and TRBJ2-2, with 8 bases aligning to TRBD2. V dropped 2 bases and J dropped 4; count of bases not matched to a gene: 9. Looked up from germline, CDR1 is SGHTA and CDR2 is FQGNSA. This CDR3 spans 17 amino acids.

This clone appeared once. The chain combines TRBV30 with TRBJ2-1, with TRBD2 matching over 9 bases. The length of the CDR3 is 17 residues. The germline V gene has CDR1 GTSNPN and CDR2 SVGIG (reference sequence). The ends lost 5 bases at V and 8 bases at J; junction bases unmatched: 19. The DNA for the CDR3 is TGTGCCTGGGGGCGGGGGGGGGCGCGGTTTCCGGCCGATGAGCAGTTCTTC. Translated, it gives CAWGRGGARFPADEQFF.

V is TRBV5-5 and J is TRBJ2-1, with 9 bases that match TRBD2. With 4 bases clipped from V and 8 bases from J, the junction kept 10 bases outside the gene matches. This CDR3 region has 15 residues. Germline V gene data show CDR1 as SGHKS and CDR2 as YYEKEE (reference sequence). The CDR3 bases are TGTGCCAGCAGCCCCCGATTAGCGGGGGAGGATGAGCAGTTCTTC. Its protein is CASSPRLAGEDEQFF. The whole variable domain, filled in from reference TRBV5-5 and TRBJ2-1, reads DAGVTQSPTHLIKTRGQQVTLRCSPISGHKSVSWYQQVLGQGPQFIFQYYEKEERGRGNFPDRFSARQFPNYSSELNVNALLLGDSALYLCASSPRLAGEDEQFFGPGTRLTVL.

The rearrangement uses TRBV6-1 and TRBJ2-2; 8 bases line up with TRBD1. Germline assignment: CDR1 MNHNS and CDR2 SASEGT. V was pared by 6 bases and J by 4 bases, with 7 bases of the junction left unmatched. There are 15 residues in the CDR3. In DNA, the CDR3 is TGTGCCAGCAGCCTCAGGGGGCCGAGCACCGGGGAGCTGTTTTTT. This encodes CASSLRGPSTGELFF.

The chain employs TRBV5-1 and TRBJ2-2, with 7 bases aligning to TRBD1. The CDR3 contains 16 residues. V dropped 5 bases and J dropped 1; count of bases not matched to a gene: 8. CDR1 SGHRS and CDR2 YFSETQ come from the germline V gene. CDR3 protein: CASRPDRVVNTGELFF. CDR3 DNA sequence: TGCGCCAGCAGGCCCGACAGGGTGGTGAACACCGGGGAGCTGTTTTTT.

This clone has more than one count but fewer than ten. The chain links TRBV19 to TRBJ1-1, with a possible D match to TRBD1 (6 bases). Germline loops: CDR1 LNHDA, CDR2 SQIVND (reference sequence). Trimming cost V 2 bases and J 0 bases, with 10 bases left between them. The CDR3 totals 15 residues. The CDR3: CASSISQGVNTEAFF. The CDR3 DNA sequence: TGTGCCAGTAGTATATCACAGGGAGTGAACACTGAAGCTTTCTTT.

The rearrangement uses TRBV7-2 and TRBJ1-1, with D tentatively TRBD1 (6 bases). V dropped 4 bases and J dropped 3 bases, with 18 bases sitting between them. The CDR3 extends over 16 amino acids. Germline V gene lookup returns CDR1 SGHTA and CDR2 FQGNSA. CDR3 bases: TGTGCCAGCAGCTCCGTCGGGGGGGCGCGGGACACTGAAGCTTTCTTT. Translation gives CASSSVGGARDTEAFF.

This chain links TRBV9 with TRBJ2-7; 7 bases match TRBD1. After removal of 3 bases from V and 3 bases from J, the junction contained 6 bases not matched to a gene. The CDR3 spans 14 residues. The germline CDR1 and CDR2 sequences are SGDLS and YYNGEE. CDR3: CASSARQGDYEQYF. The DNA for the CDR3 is TGTGCCAGCAGCGCCCGACAGGGAGACTACGAGCAGTACTTC.

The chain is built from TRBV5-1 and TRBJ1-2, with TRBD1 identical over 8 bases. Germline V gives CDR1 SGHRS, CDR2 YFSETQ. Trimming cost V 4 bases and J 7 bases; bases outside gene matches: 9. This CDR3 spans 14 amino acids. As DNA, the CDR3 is TGCGCCAGCAGCCCACAAGGACAGGGAGGTGGCTACACCTTC. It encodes CASSPQGQGGGYTF.

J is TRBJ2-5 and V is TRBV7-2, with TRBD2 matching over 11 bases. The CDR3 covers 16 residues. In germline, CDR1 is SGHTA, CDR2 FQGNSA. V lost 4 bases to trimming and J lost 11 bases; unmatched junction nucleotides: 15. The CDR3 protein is CASSYTRASGRWEQYF. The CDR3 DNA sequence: TGTGCCAGCAGCTACACACGGGCTAGCGGGAGGTGGGAGCAGTACTTC.

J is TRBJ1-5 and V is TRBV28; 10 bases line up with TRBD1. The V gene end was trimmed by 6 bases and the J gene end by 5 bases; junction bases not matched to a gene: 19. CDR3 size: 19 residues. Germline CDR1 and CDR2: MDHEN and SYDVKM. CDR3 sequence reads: CASRPTTGRDRGADQPQHF. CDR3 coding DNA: TGTGCCAGCAGACCTACAACGGGTCGGGACAGGGGCGCCGATCAGCCCCAGCATTTT.

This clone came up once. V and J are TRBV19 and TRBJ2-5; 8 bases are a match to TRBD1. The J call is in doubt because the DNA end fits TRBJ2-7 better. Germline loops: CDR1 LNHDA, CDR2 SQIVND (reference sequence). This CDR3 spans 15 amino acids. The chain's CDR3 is CASSIQGASPYEQYF. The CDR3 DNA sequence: TGTGCCAGTAGTATCCAGGGGGCTTCCCCCTACGAGCAGTACTTC.

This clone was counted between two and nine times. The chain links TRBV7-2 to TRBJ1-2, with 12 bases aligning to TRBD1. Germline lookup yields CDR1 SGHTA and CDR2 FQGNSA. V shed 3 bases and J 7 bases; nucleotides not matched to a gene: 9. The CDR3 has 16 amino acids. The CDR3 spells CASSFDPGQGASGYTF. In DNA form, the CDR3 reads TGTGCCAGCAGCTTCGACCCGGGACAGGGGGCCTCTGGCTACACCTTC.

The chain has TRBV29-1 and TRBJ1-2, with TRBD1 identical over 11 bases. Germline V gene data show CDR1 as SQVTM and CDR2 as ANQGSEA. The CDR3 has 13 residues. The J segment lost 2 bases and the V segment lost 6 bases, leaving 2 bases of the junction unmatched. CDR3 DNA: TGCAGCGTCGGACAGGGGGCAAACTATGGCTACACCTTC. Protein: CSVGQGANYGYTF. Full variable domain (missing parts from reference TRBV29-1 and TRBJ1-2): SAVISQKPSRDICQRGTSLTIQCQVDSQVTMMFWYRQQPGQSLTLIATANQGSEATYESGFVIDKFPISRPNLTFSTLTVSNMSPEDSSIYLCSVGQGANYGYTFGSGTRLTVV.

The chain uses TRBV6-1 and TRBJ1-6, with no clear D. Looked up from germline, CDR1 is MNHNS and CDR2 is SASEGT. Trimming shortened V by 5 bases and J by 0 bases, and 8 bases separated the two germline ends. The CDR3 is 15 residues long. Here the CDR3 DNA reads TGTGCCAGCAGTCCCACGAGCTCCTATAATTCACCCCTCCACTTT. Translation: CASSPTSSYNSPLHF.

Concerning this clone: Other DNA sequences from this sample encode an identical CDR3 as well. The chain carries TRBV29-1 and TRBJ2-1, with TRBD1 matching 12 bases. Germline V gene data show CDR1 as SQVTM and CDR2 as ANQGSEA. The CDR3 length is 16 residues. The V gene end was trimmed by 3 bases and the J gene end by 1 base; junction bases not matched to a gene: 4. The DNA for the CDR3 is TGCAGCGTTGAGACGGGACAGGGGGCTTCCTACAATGAGCAGTTCTTC. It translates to CSVETGQGASYNEQFF.

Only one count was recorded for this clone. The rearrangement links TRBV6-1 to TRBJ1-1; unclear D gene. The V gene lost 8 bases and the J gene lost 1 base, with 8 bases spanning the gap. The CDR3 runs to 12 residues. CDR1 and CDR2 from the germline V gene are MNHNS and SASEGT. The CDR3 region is CASLRQNTEAFF. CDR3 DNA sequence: TGTGCCAGCTTGAGGCAGAACACTGAAGCTTTCTTT.

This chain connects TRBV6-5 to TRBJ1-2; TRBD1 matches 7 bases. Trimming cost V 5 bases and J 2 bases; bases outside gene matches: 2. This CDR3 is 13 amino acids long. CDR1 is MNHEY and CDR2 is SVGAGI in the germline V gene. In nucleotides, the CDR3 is TGTGCCAGCAGTCAGACAGGGAACTATGGCTACACCTTC. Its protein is CASSQTGNYGYTF.

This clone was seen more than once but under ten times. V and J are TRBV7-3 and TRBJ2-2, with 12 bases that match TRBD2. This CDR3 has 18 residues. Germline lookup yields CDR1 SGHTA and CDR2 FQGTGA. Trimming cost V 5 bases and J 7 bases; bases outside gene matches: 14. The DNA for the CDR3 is TGTGCCAGCAGCCCCAGACTAGCGGGGGTTTTGCGGGGCGGGGAGCTGTTTTTT. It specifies CASSPRLAGVLRGGELFF.

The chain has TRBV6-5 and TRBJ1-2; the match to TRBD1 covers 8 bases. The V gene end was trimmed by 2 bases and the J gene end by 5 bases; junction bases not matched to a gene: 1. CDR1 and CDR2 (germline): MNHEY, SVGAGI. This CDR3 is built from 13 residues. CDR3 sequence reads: CASSYRQGYGYTF. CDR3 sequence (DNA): TGTGCCAGCAGTTACCGACAGGGGTATGGCTACACCTTC.

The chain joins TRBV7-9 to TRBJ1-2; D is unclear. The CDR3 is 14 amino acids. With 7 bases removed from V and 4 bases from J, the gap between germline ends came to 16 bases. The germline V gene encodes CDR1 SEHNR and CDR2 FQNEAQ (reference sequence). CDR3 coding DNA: TGTGCCAGCACCCATGCGTCGCGAAGCTATGGCTACACCTTC. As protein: CASTHASRSYGYTF.

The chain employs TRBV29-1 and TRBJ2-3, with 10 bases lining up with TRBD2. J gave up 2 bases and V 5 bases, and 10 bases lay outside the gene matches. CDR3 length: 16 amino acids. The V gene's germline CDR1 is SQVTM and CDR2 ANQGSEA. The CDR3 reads CSVFPQRGGNTDTQYF. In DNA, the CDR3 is TGCAGCGTTTTTCCCCAGCGGGGGGGTAACACAGATACGCAGTATTTT.

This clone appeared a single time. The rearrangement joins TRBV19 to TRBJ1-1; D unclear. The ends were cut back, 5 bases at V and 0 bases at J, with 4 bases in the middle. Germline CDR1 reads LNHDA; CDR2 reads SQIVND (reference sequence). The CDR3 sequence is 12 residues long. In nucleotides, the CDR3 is TGTGCCAGTAGTTGGCTGAACACTGAAGCTTTCTTT. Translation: CASSWLNTEAFF. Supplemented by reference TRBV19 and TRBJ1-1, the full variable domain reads DGGITQSPKYLFRKEGQNVTLSCEQNLNHDAMYWYRQDPGQGLRLIYYSQIVNDFQKGDIAEGYSVSREKKESFPLTVTSAQKNPTAFYLCASSWLNTEAFFGQGTRLTVV.

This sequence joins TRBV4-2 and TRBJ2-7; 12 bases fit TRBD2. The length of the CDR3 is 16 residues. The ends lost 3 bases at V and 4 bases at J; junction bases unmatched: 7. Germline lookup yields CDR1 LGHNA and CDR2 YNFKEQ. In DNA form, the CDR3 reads TGTGCCAGCAGCCAGGAACTAGCGGGGGGATTTTACGAGCAGTACTTC. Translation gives CASSQELAGGFYEQYF.

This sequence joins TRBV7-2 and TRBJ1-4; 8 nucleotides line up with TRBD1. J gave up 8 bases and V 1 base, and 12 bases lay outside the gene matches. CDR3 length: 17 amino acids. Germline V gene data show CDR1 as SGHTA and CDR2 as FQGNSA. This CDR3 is CASSLGGGAGGFEKLFF. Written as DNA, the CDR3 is TGTGCCAGCAGCTTAGGAGGTGGGGCAGGGGGCTTCGAAAAACTGTTTTTT. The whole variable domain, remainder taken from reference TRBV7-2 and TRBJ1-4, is GAGVSQSPSNKVTEKGKDVELRCDPISGHTALYWYRQSLGQGLEFLIYFQGNSAPDKSGLPSDRFSAERTGGSVSTLTIQRTQQEDSAVYLCASSLGGGAGGFEKLFFGSGTQLSVL.

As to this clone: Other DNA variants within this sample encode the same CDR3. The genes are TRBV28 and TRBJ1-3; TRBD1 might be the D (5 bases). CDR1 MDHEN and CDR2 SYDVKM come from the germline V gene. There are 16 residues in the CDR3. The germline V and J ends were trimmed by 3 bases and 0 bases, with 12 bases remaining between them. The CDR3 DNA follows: TGTGCCAGCAGTTTGAAGGGACTGAGCTCTGGAAACACCATATATTTT. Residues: CASSLKGLSSGNTIYF.